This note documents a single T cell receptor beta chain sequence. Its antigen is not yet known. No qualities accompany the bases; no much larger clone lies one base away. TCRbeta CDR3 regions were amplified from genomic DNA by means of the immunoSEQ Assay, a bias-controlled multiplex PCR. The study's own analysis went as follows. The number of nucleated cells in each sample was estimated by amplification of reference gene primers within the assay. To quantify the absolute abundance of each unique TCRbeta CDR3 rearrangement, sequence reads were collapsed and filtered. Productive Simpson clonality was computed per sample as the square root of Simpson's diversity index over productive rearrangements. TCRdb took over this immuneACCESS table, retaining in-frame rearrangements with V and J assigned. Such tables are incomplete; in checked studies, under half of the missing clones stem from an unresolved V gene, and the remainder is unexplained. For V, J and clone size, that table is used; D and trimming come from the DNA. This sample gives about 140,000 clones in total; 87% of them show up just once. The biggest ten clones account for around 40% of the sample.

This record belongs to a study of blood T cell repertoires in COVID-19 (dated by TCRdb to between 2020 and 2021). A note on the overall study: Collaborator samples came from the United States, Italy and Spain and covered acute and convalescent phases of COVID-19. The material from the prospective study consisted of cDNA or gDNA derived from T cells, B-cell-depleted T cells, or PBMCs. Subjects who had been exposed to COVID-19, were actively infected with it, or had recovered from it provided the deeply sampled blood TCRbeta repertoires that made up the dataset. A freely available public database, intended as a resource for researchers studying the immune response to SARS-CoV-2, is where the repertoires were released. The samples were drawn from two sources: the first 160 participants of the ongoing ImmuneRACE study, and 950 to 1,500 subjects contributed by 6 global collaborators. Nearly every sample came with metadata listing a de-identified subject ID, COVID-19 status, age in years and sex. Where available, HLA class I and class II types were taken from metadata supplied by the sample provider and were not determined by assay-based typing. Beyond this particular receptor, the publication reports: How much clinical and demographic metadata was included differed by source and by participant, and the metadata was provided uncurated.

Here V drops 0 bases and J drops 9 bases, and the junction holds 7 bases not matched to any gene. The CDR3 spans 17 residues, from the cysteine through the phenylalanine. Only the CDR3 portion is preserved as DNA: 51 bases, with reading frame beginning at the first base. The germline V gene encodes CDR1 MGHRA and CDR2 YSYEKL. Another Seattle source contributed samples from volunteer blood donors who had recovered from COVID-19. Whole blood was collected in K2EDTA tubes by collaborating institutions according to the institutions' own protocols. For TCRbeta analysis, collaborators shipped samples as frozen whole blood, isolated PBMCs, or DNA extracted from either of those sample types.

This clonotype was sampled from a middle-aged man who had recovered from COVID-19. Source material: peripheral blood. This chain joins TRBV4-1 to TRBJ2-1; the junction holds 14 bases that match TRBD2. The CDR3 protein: CASSQDHGLAGGAEQFF. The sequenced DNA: TGCGCCAGCAGCCAAGATCACGGACTAGCGGGGGGAGCTGAGCAGTTCTTC.